One and the same sample provided the 26 T cell receptor beta chains below, sequenced in a study of blood T cells in healthy people across ages. Using a J-beta primer mix together with a sample-barcoded 5' primer, a second PCR was run for roughly 7 to 12 cycles. MiXCR, run by TCRdb on the 5' RACE reads, gives a single entry per CDR3 protein. This table holds 1,500,000 or so distinct CDR3 sequences, approximately 59% found once. The sequenced material came from blood. These receptors were collected from a man between 18 and 29 years old in good health.

This chain uses TRBV5-1 with TRBJ2-2; D gene ambiguous. Germline V gene sequence: CDR1 SGHRS, CDR2 YFSETQ. The V end lost 6 bases, the J end lost 1 base, and 7 bases lay between the germline ends. CDR3 length: 13 amino acids. The CDR3 protein is CASTAVNTGELFF. As DNA, the CDR3 is TGCGCCAGCACGGCGGTGAACACCGGGGAGCTGTTTTTT. The complete variable domain, with remaining parts taken from reference TRBV5-1 and TRBJ2-2, reads KAGVTQTPRYLIKTRGQQVTLSCSPISGHRSVSWYQQTPGQGLQFLFEYFSETQRNKGNFPGRFSGRQFSNSRSEMNVSTLELGDSALYLCASTAVNTGELFFGEGSRLTVL.

J is TRBJ2-1 and V is TRBV9; D possibly uses TRBD1 or TRBD2 (7 bases each). CDR1 is SGDLS and CDR2 is YYNGEE in the germline V gene. V lost 7 bases, J lost 12 bases, and 23 bases lay in between. This CDR3 has 14 residues. CDR3 sequence reads: CASEGGGDRVRQFF. As DNA, the CDR3 is TGTGCCAGCGAGGGGGGGGGAGACAGGGTCCGGCAGTTCTTC. Full variable domain (outside the CDR3, taken from reference TRBV9 and TRBJ2-1): DSGVTQTPKHLITATGQRVTLRCSPRSGDLSVYWYQQSLDQGLQFLIQYYNGEERAKGNILERFSAQQFPDLHSELNLSSLELGDSALYFCASEGGGDRVRQFFGPGTRLTVL.

This sequence joins TRBV6-5 and TRBJ2-7, with 7 bases lining up with TRBD2. The J call is in doubt because the DNA end fits TRBJ2-5 better. Germline V CDR1 and CDR2: MNHEY, SVGAGI. This CDR3 has 15 amino acids. This CDR3 is CASSSDLGLQETQYF. CDR3 nucleotides: TGTGCCAGCAGTTCCGACCTGGGACTACAAGAGACCCAGTACTTC.

The count of this clonotype is one. The CDR3 reads CASSGAPTRGDLQETQYF. DNA of the CDR3: TGTGCCAGCAGCGGTGCACCAACCAGGGGGGATCTGCAAGAGACCCAGTACTTC. The chain carries TRBV7-9 and TRBJ2-5, with D maybe TRBD1 (7 bases). The CDR3 has 18 amino acids. V was shortened by 5 bases and J by 2 bases, with 24 bases between the two germline ends. The germline V gene has CDR1 SEHNR and CDR2 FQNEAQ (reference sequence).

The gene calls are TRBV29-1 and TRBJ2-1; D is possibly TRBD1 (6 bases). Germline V CDR1 and CDR2: SQVTM, ANQGSEA. V was clipped by 0 bases and J by 13 bases, with 19 bases between them. CDR3 size: 14 residues. CDR3 coding DNA: TGCAGCGTTGAAGACACAGGGTTTTCAGAGACCCAGTTCTTC. Translation gives CSVEDTGFSETQFF.

V usage is TRBV29-1 and J usage is TRBJ1-1; TRBD1 might be the D (6 bases). Trimming removed 8 bases at V and 6 bases at J, with 16 bases between. CDR3 size: 12 residues. The V gene's germline CDR1 is SQVTM and CDR2 ANQGSEA. The CDR3 protein is CSFIRDTPEAFF. Here the CDR3 DNA reads TGCAGCTTCATCCGGGACACCCCTGAAGCTTTCTTT. Together with reference TRBV29-1 and TRBJ1-1, the CDR3 gives the full variable domain: SAVISQKPSRDICQRGTSLTIQCQVDSQVTMMFWYRQQPGQSLTLIATANQGSEATYESGFVIDKFPISRPNLTFSTLTVSNMSPEDSSIYLCSFIRDTPEAFFGQGTRLTVV.

The V call is TRBV4-1, the J call TRBJ2-1; perhaps TRBD1 as D (5 bases). Germline assignment: CDR1 MGHRA and CDR2 YSYEKL. CDR3 length equals 16 residues. Trimming removed 1 base at V and 1 base at J, with 11 bases between. The CDR3 nucleotides read TGCGCCAGCAGCCAAGTAGGGGTAAGGTCCTACAATGAGCAGTTCTTC. Protein sequence: CASSQVGVRSYNEQFF.

CDR3 region: CASSPQGIFGYTF. In nucleotides, the CDR3 is TGTGCCAGCAGCCCACAGGGAATTTTTGGCTACACCTTC. The V and J genes are TRBV14 and TRBJ1-2, with a possible D match to TRBD1 (6 bases). CDR1 and CDR2 from the germline V gene are SGHDN and FVKESK. Trimming removed 4 bases from V and 7 bases from J, with 13 bases in between. The CDR3 is 13 amino acids. The full variable domain, rest sourced from reference TRBV14 and TRBJ1-2, is EAGVTQFPSHSVIEKGQTVTLRCDPISGHDNLYWYRRVMGKEIKFLLHFVKESKQDESGMPNNRFLAERTGGTYSTLKVQPAELEDSGVYFCASSPQGIFGYTFGSGTRLTVV.

In this sample, this clonotype turned up a few times. Written as DNA, the CDR3 is TGTGCCAGCAGTCCCCTTATGGCGGGAGCAACAGATACGCAGTATTTT. Its protein is CASSPLMAGATDTQYF. The chain uses TRBV27 and TRBJ2-3; 7 bases are shared with TRBD2. Germline V gene sequence: CDR1 MNHEY, CDR2 SMNVEV (reference sequence). This CDR3 comprises 16 residues. V gave up 5 bases and J gave up 3 bases; unmatched junction bases: 11.

This chain connects TRBV7-2 to TRBJ2-3; 10 positions agree with TRBD1. V gave up 5 bases and J gave up 1 base; unmatched junction bases: 12. There are 18 residues in the CDR3. CDR1 SGHTA and CDR2 FQGNSA come from the germline V gene. For the CDR3, the DNA is TGTGCCAGCAGCGTACGACAGGGGGCGGCGGTCGGCACAGATACGCAGTATTTT. Protein: CASSVRQGAAVGTDTQYF.

This clonotype was counted only a few times. This rearrangement joins TRBV5-1 to TRBJ2-7, with a possible D match to TRBD2 (6 bases). The CDR3 extends over 15 amino acids. Trimming shortened V by 0 bases and J by 0 bases, and 10 bases separated the two germline ends. Germline-derived CDR1 and CDR2 are SGHRS and YFSETQ. This CDR3 reads CASSLAAGGSYEQYF. CDR3 coding DNA: TGCGCCAGCAGCTTGGCCGCCGGGGGCTCCTACGAGCAGTACTTC. Using reference TRBV5-1 and TRBJ2-7 for the parts outside the CDR3, the full variable domain is KAGVTQTPRYLIKTRGQQVTLSCSPISGHRSVSWYQQTPGQGLQFLFEYFSETQRNKGNFPGRFSGRQFSNSRSEMNVSTLELGDSALYLCASSLAAGGSYEQYFGPGTRLTVT.

The rearrangement links TRBV27 to TRBJ2-5, with unresolved D. The CDR3 is 15 residues long. Germline V lookup: CDR1 MNHEY, CDR2 SMNVEV (reference sequence). V shed 0 bases and J shed 5 bases, with 13 bases lying between them. The DNA of the CDR3 is TGTGCCAGCAGTTTATCCCCCACACAGACGGAGACCCAGTACTTC. Translating gives CASSLSPTQTETQYF.

The V and J genes are TRBV6-5 and TRBJ1-2; weak D call: TRBD1 (5 bases). Trimming took 0 bases from V and 8 from J, leaving 16 bases between them. Germline CDR1 and CDR2: MNHEY and SVGAGI. The CDR3 runs 15 residues. CDR3 DNA: TGTGCCAGCAGTTACTCGATCCAGGGAAGCTACGGCTACACCTTC. Protein product: CASSYSIQGSYGYTF.

This clonotype was detected once. This chain joins TRBV4-3 and TRBJ1-2; TRBD1 might be the D (5 bases). Per germline, CDR1 LGHNA and CDR2 YSLEER. The V gene lost 0 bases and the J gene lost 6 bases, with 11 bases spanning the gap. CDR3 length: 14 residues. The CDR3 DNA reads TGCGCCAGCAGCCAAGATGGGGGGTACGATGGCTACACCTTC. Translating it yields CASSQDGGYDGYTF.

The rearrangement links TRBV2 to TRBJ2-5; no clear D. The V end was cut by 4 bases, the J end by 1 base, with 7 bases between. This CDR3 spans 13 amino acids. Germline lookup yields CDR1 SNHLY and CDR2 FYNNEI. The CDR3 nucleotides read TGTGCCAGCAGTGTCAACTCCCAAGAGACCCAGTACTTC. Its translation is CASSVNSQETQYF.

A single count supports this clonotype. The chain employs TRBV29-1 and TRBJ2-3; no reliable D call. Looked up from germline, CDR1 is SQVTM and CDR2 is ANQGSEA. The CDR3 is 18 residues long. The V end was cut by 5 bases, the J end by 0 bases, with 24 bases between. This CDR3 reads CSVRFPLLSQDSTDTQYF. DNA of the CDR3: TGCAGCGTTAGGTTTCCCCTATTATCCCAAGATAGCACAGATACGCAGTATTTT.

This clonotype was picked up one time. J is TRBJ2-5 and V is TRBV12-3 or TRBV12-4; TRBD1 matches at 7 bases. With 5 bases clipped from V and 4 bases from J, the junction kept 10 bases outside the gene matches. The CDR3 is 15 amino acids. The CDR3 DNA follows: TGTGCCAGCAGTCCCGTTACCGGGACAGTAGAGACCCAGTACTTC. Its protein is CASSPVTGTVETQYF.

V usage is TRBV13 and J usage is TRBJ2-7; D not certain. The CDR3 loop spans 14 amino acids. Germline V CDR1 and CDR2: PRHDT, FYEKMQ (reference sequence). Trimming removed 4 bases at V and 0 bases at J, with 10 bases between. DNA of the CDR3: TGTGCCAGCAGCTCCGGCTATACCTCCTACGAGCAGTACTTC. Protein: CASSSGYTSYEQYF.

This chain uses TRBV24-1 with TRBJ2-1; no definite D call. Trimming left V 12 bases short and J 0 bases short, with 14 bases between. This CDR3 comprises 14 residues. The germline gives CDR1 KGHDR, CDR2 SFDVKD. In DNA, the CDR3 is TGTGCCTCAATACCCTCGAGCTCCTACAATGAGCAGTTCTTC. It yields the protein CASIPSSSYNEQFF.

This clonotype was seen only a few times. The J gene is TRBJ1-1, the V gene TRBV6-5, with TRBD1 identical over 10 bases. Trimming at V came to 6 bases and at J to 5 bases, leaving 6 bases not matched to a gene. Germline V gene data show CDR1 as MNHEY and CDR2 as SVGAGI. The CDR3 runs to 14 residues. The CDR3 bases are TGTGCCAGCAGCCTGACAGGGGGCTTTACTGAAGCTTTCTTT. It codes for CASSLTGGFTEAFF.

This clonotype was picked up a small number of times. The V and J genes are TRBV6-5 and TRBJ1-5; D gene unclear. Germline CDR1 reads MNHEY; CDR2 reads SVGAGI. The CDR3 loop spans 14 amino acids. V lost 2 bases and J lost 5, with 10 bases in between. CDR3 amino acids: CASSYGTGDQPQHF. DNA of the CDR3: TGTGCCAGCAGTTACGGAACCGGAGATCAGCCCCAGCATTTT.

The gene calls are TRBV12-3 or TRBV12-4 and TRBJ2-7, with a weak D call TRBD1 (6 bases). V was cut by 3 bases and J by 2 bases, with 11 bases left in between. The CDR3 is 14 amino acids. The CDR3 reads CASSFRQGTYEQYF. CDR3 DNA: TGTGCCAGCAGTTTTCGGCAGGGGACCTACGAGCAGTACTTC.

J is TRBJ2-5 and V is TRBV6-2 or TRBV6-3, with D possibly matching TRBD2 (6 bases). CDR3 size: 16 residues. The V end was cut by 8 bases, the J end by 3 bases, with 22 bases between. Germline lookup yields CDR1 MNHEY and CDR2 SVGEGT. The CDR3 is CASRAVFLPSEETQYF. The CDR3 DNA follows: TGTGCCAGCCGAGCCGTGTTCCTCCCTAGCGAAGAGACCCAGTACTTC.

This clonotype has more than one count but fewer than ten. The chain joins TRBV29-1 to TRBJ2-3; D remains ambiguous. Germline assignment: CDR1 SQVTM and CDR2 ANQGSEA. The CDR3 runs to 12 residues. The ends were cut back, 3 bases at V and 5 bases at J, with 9 bases in the middle. CDR3 amino acids: CSVDLDGDTQYF. In DNA form, the CDR3 reads TGCAGCGTTGATCTAGACGGAGATACGCAGTATTTT.

This rearrangement joins TRBV6-1 to TRBJ1-2; the D is unclear. From germline, CDR1 is MNHNS and CDR2 SASEGT. Trimming took off 4 bases at V and 2 bases at J, with 14 bases between the two ends. The CDR3 runs to 15 residues. DNA of the CDR3: TGTGCCAGCAGTGCGTTCGGCGGGAGGAACTATGGCTACACCTTC. It encodes CASSAFGGRNYGYTF.

For the CDR3, the DNA is TGCAGTGCTCGCCCGACAGGGATCCTAGAGACCCAGTACTTC. It specifies CSARPTGILETQYF. The chain uses TRBV20-1 and TRBJ2-5; 7 positions match TRBD1. The V and J ends lost 5 bases and 4 bases, in that order; junction bases with no gene match: 10. This CDR3 comprises 14 residues. The germline V gene has CDR1 DFQATT and CDR2 SNEGSKA (reference sequence).